Shown below are 19 T cell receptor beta chains from a single sample sequenced in a study of blood T cells in healthy people across ages. Through a sample-barcoded 5' primer and a J-beta primer mix, a second PCR was run for roughly 7 to 12 cycles. TCRdb reanalysed the 5' RACE reads using MiXCR and keeps one entry per CDR3 protein. Counted here are 700,000 to 950,000 distinct CDR3 sequences, 55% to 75% occurring once; the ten biggest clones make up about 20%. The specimen was blood. The source is a man aged 25 to 40 in good health.

This chain uses TRBV7-2 with TRBJ1-2; the D gene is possibly TRBD1 (5 bases). The germline V gene encodes CDR1 SGHTA and CDR2 FQGNSA. Between the trimmed V and J ends, which lost 3 bases and 6 bases, there was a span of 23 bases. This CDR3 spans 17 amino acids. The DNA for the CDR3 is TGTGCCAGCAGCTTTGACGGGTGGGCGGGGGTTTCTAATGGCTACACCTTC. It yields the protein CASSFDGWAGVSNGYTF.

The chain is built from TRBV5-4 and TRBJ1-4; D is possibly TRBD1 (6 bases). Germline CDR1 and CDR2: SGHNT and YYREEE (reference sequence). The CDR3 loop spans 15 amino acids. V gave up 2 bases and J gave up 6 bases, with 14 bases separating them. The CDR3 nucleotides are TGTGCCAGCAGCTTATGGGACACCAATGATGAAAAACTGTTTTTT. Protein product: CASSLWDTNDEKLFF.

The chain has TRBV6-1 and TRBJ2-3, with 8 positions matching TRBD2. The V segment lost 5 bases and the J segment 3 bases; nucleotides outside the gene matches: 13. CDR1 and CDR2 from the germline V gene are MNHNS and SASEGT. The CDR3 is made up of 17 amino acids. The CDR3 is CASSPGGGSVQTDTQYF. The CDR3 DNA is TGTGCCAGCAGTCCCGGGGGGGGTAGCGTTCAAACAGATACGCAGTATTTT.

CDR3 amino acids: CSASGQGGETQYF. CDR3 DNA sequence: TGCAGTGCTTCCGGACAGGGAGGAGAGACCCAGTACTTC. This chain joins TRBV20-1 and TRBJ2-5, with 8 bases lining up with TRBD1. J was trimmed by 4 bases and V by 5 bases; bases with no gene match: 6. The CDR3 is made up of 13 amino acids. The germline gives CDR1 DFQATT, CDR2 SNEGSKA (reference sequence).

The chain is built from TRBV28 and TRBJ2-7, with 8 bases fitting TRBD2. After removal of 5 bases from V and 3 bases from J, the junction contained 9 bases not matched to a gene. Germline V gene data show CDR1 as MDHEN and CDR2 as SYDVKM. The CDR3 is 15 amino acids. The CDR3 region has the DNA TGTGCCAGCAGTCGTAGCGGGATTTTATACTACGAGCAGTACTTC. Amino acids: CASSRSGILYYEQYF.

The chain joins TRBV18 to TRBJ2-5; D ambiguous. CDR1 and CDR2 (germline): KGHSH, LQKENI. The V end was cut by 2 bases, the J end by 5 bases, with 9 bases between. This CDR3 comprises 13 residues. This chain's CDR3 is CASSPTALETQYF. Here the CDR3 DNA reads TGTGCCAGCTCACCAACGGCTTTGGAGACCCAGTACTTC. The full variable domain, in which reference TRBV18 and TRBJ2-5 provide the parts outside the CDR3, is NAGVMQNPRHLVRRRGQEARLRCSPMKGHSHVYWYRQLPEEGLKFMVYLQKENIIDESGMPKERFSAEFPKEGPSILRIQQVVRGDSAAYFCASSPTALETQYFGPGTRLLVL.

The J gene is TRBJ1-5, the V gene TRBV9; 7 nucleotides match TRBD1. The V gene end was trimmed by 6 bases and the J gene end by 8 bases; junction bases not matched to a gene: 14. CDR1 is SGDLS, CDR2 YYNGEE, per germline. The CDR3 runs to 15 residues. The CDR3 DNA is TGTGCCAGCAAGGAGCATTATCCGACAGGGAAGCCCCAGCATTTT. This translates into CASKEHYPTGKPQHF.

The chain links TRBV9 to TRBJ2-4; 8 nucleotides align to TRBD1. The closer fit of TRBJ2-7 to the DNA end suggests the J call may be wrong. The germline CDR1 and CDR2 sequences are SGDLS and YYNGEE. The CDR3 loop spans 15 amino acids. Here the CDR3 DNA reads TGTGCCAGCAGCGCCTCCCCGACAGGGGTATACGAGCAGTACTTC. It codes for CASSASPTGVYEQYF.

The chain is built from TRBV20-1 and TRBJ2-5; perhaps TRBD2 as D (6 bases). The CDR3 loop spans 15 amino acids. Germline values: CDR1 DFQATT, CDR2 SNEGSKA (reference sequence). Trimming shortened V by 3 bases and J by 11 bases, and 25 bases separated the two germline ends. The CDR3 loop is CSASERDFYMGEQYF. CDR3 in DNA: TGCAGTGCTAGCGAAAGGGACTTCTACATGGGGGAGCAGTACTTC.

The V gene is TRBV21-1, the J gene TRBJ1-2; the table names TRBD1, a call not compared with the DNA. TRBV21-1 is termed a pseudogene. The CDR3 has 14 amino acids. The DNA of the CDR3 is TGTGCCAGCAGGTCTCAGGGACAGCTTTGGGGCTACACCTTC. This gives the protein CASRSQGQLWGYTF.

A few counts support this clonotype. CDR3 coding DNA: TGTGCCAGCAGCTTGGGTCGGGGCATTCAGTACTTC. This gives the protein CASSLGRGIQYF. The chain employs TRBV5-6 and TRBJ2-4; D is possibly TRBD2 (5 bases). V shed 0 bases and J shed 9 bases, with 7 bases lying between them. CDR1 SGHDT and CDR2 YYEEEE come from the germline V gene. The CDR3 is made up of 12 amino acids.

The rearrangement links TRBV7-6 to TRBJ2-7; D perhaps matches TRBD2 (7 bases). The DNA end lines up better with TRBJ2-5; the J call may be wrong. CDR1 is SGHVS and CDR2 is FNYEAQ in the germline V gene. CDR3 length: 17 amino acids. The CDR3 nucleotides read TGTGCCAGCAGTTCCCCGACCCGGGGGGCCGTGGGAGAGACCCAGTACTTC. Translating it yields CASSSPTRGAVGETQYF.

V and J are TRBV6-2 or TRBV6-3 and TRBJ1-5; 10 nucleotides align to TRBD1. Germline CDR1 and CDR2: MNHEY and SVGEGT. The ends lost 4 bases at V and 5 bases at J; junction bases unmatched: 2. This CDR3 is built from 14 residues. This chain's CDR3 is CASSSTGGYQPQHF. As DNA, the CDR3 is TGTGCCAGCAGTTCGACAGGGGGCTATCAGCCCCAGCATTTT.

CDR3 residues: CASSTTPDGQETQYF. CDR3 in DNA: TGTGCCAGCAGCACAACCCCGGACGGACAAGAGACCCAGTACTTC. The genes are TRBV7-2 and TRBJ2-5; D not resolved. V lost 5 bases and J lost 2, with 15 bases in between. Germline V lookup: CDR1 SGHTA, CDR2 FQGNSA. The CDR3 is 15 residues long.

The chain joins TRBV29-1 to TRBJ2-7, with 10 positions matching TRBD2. The CDR3 runs 12 residues. From germline, CDR1 is SQVTM and CDR2 ANQGSEA. V gave up 4 bases and J gave up 4 bases; unmatched junction bases: 1. CDR3 DNA: TGCAGCGTTGCTAGCGGGGGTTACGAGCAGTACTTC. Its protein product is CSVASGGYEQYF.

This chain uses TRBV7-2 with TRBJ2-3; unclear D gene. Germline lookup yields CDR1 SGHTA and CDR2 FQGNSA. CDR3 size: 18 residues. Trimming took 5 bases from V and 1 from J, leaving 22 bases between them. The CDR3 DNA is TGTGCCAGCAGCCTCGTCCCCCTAAGATCTCCGGGCACAGATACGCAGTATTTT. Protein sequence: CASSLVPLRSPGTDTQYF. Drawing the rest from reference TRBV7-2 and TRBJ2-3, the complete variable domain is GAGVSQSPSNKVTEKGKDVELRCDPISGHTALYWYRQSLGQGLEFLIYFQGNSAPDKSGLPSDRFSAERTGGSVSTLTIQRTQQEDSAVYLCASSLVPLRSPGTDTQYFGPGTRLTVL.

V gene TRBV11-2 combines with J gene TRBJ1-2, with 7 bases matching TRBD1. This CDR3 is 17 amino acids long. Germline V gene lookup returns CDR1 SGHAT and CDR2 FQNNGV. Losses at the gene ends were 1 base for V and 6 bases for J; bases not matched to a gene: 14. The CDR3 protein is CASSLGLVLGTVHGYTF. CDR3 nucleotides: TGTGCCAGCAGCTTAGGCTTGGTCCTTGGGACAGTGCATGGCTACACCTTC.

This rearrangement joins TRBV25-1 to TRBJ2-1; the D is unclear. Trimming took 1 base from V and 0 from J, leaving 10 bases between them. This CDR3 has 16 residues. Germline loops: CDR1 MGHDK, CDR2 SYGVNS. CDR3 region: CASSESRRSSYNEQFF. CDR3 in DNA: TGTGCCAGCAGTGAATCTCGCAGGAGCTCCTACAATGAGCAGTTCTTC.

This chain connects TRBV4-3 to TRBJ2-6; D is uncertain. Germline V gene data show CDR1 as LGHNA and CDR2 as YSLEER. The V end was cut by 3 bases, the J end by 2 bases, with 11 bases between. The CDR3 contains 16 residues. The CDR3 sequence is CASSQLPGTGANVLTF. Written as DNA, the CDR3 is TGCGCCAGCAGCCAGTTACCTGGGACTGGGGCCAACGTCCTGACTTTC.